These T cell receptor beta chains were read from a single sample in a study of T-cell reconstitution after alpha-beta-depleted transplantation in children. TCRdb re-derived calls from the PCR reads in MiXCR, one entry per CDR3 protein. The sample has a few hundred thousand distinct CDR3 sequences, 15% to 20% seen once; the top ten hold less than 4%. The sequencing used PBMCs from the stem cell graft donor, collected from the stem cell graft. All receptors derive from a human donor who donated a stem cell graft to a child with acute lymphoblastic leukemia. Each CDR3 is given with its conserved first and last residue. Fields, in order: J gene, V gene, CDR3 protein.

TRBJ2-1	TRBV20-1	CSARGPGTSGRFINEQFF
TRBJ2-2	TRBV9	CASSPPSVSAGELFF
TRBJ2-5	TRBV12-3/TRBV12-4	CASPAGGGKETQYF
TRBJ2-7	TRBV7-6	CASSLVDRGYEQYF
TRBJ2-1	TRBV9	CASSVVEGTEQFF
TRBJ1-5	TRBV4-2	CASSRSGGFLGAQHF
TRBJ2-5	TRBV11-1	CASSFRGLTQETQYF
TRBJ1-2	TRBV5-1	CASSLGLTDYGYTF
TRBJ2-2	TRBV20-1	CSVSGLAGTGELFF
TRBJ2-7	TRBV11-2	CASSLLRGAYYEQYF
TRBJ2-5	TRBV15	CATSISEDTFFGETQYF
TRBJ2-7	TRBV27	CASSLRTAGYEQYF
TRBJ2-1	TRBV15	CATSRVDMGGSRPQFF
TRBJ1-3	TRBV13	CASSSYQGAGGNTIYF
TRBJ2-4	TRBV18	CASSPPARKYIQYF
TRBJ2-7	TRBV20-1	CSARIASGRAEQYF
TRBJ2-1	TRBV20-1	CSASGLAGYNEQFF
TRBJ1-5	TRBV6-1	CASSKDRVVTQPQHF
TRBJ2-2	TRBV5-1	CASSRGQFANTGELFF
TRBJ1-1	TRBV12-3/TRBV12-4	CATHSGQASAEAFF
TRBJ2-7	TRBV5-1	CASSSLAGASYEQYF
TRBJ1-4	TRBV20-1	CSARVHSATNEKLFF
TRBJ1-1	TRBV5-1	CASSLLAGANTEAFF
TRBJ1-1	TRBV6-1	CAAGGTGKNTEAFF
TRBJ1-5	TRBV7-2	CASSPTWGGRVGQPQHF
TRBJ2-7	TRBV27	CASSPEGQGTYEQYF
TRBJ1-4	TRBV7-6	CASSPPGGGLFF
TRBJ2-2	TRBV12-3/TRBV12-4	CASSSPPRGTGELFF
TRBJ2-7	TRBV18	CASSPRRGGTYEQYF
TRBJ2-1	TRBV29-1	CSVPNRATYNEQFF
TRBJ2-7	TRBV4-1	CASSQGASGSSEQYF
TRBJ2-1	TRBV12-3/TRBV12-4	CASTGNEQFF
TRBJ1-5	TRBV12-3/TRBV12-4	CASTQEGGYQPQHF
TRBJ1-2	TRBV5-1	CASSLRLPRFGDYGYTF
TRBJ2-1	TRBV5-1	CASSLGHRGTYNEQFF
TRBJ2-3	TRBV11-1	CASSGRTGTVGKRDADTQYF
TRBJ2-7	TRBV5-1	CASSPNYRLAQGTYEQYF
TRBJ2-7	TRBV27	CASSLAGGSLYEQYF
TRBJ2-3	TRBV6-4	CASSVNQEVDTQYF
TRBJ2-7	TRBV2	CATLPLGPTEQYF
TRBJ1-1	TRBV21-1	CASSKPTGGSVTEAFF
TRBJ2-2	TRBV24-1	CATSDSHRNTGELFF
TRBJ2-2	TRBV12-3/TRBV12-4	CASSAGYGELFF
TRBJ2-1	TRBV5-1	CASSPQREGYNEQFF
TRBJ2-5	TRBV4-1	CASSQVGQGPPEYF
TRBJ2-2	TRBV3-1	CASSQYLTDGELFF
TRBJ2-3	TRBV5-1	CASSWGTSTDTQYF
TRBJ1-2	TRBV5-1	CASSLALEGGYTF
TRBJ2-7	TRBV19	CASSNPGQGEDEQYF
TRBJ2-7	TRBV12-3/TRBV12-4	CASSLFPVRTSGSGSEQYF
TRBJ2-5	TRBV12-3/TRBV12-4	CASSLAFSGQGAQETQYF
TRBJ2-1	TRBV29-1	CSVETQQFF